The 31 T cell receptor beta chains presented below share a single source sample, sequenced in a study of T cell responses to AZD1222 COVID-19 vaccine. The repertoire was sequenced with immunoSEQ multiplex PCR; TCRdb's copy has only in-frame clones and lacks some. Of fewer than 130,000 clones detected, more than 90% appear once; the ten largest clones hold around 2.5%. This specimen consisted of peripheral blood, obtained 28 days after the second AZD1222 dose. The source of these receptors is an adult who received the AZD1222 COVID-19 vaccine.

The chain recombines TRBV3-1 (or the pseudogene TRBV3-2) with TRBJ2-1; 9 positions agree with TRBD2. In germline, CDR1 is LGHDT, CDR2 YNNKEL (reference sequence). The CDR3 spans 15 residues. J lost 8 bases, V lost 4 bases, and 9 bases had no gene match. Written as DNA, the CDR3 is TGTGCCAGCAGCCCTGAGGGACTAGCACATGATGAGCAGTTCTTC. This translates into CASSPEGLAHDEQFF.

The chain joins TRBV5-1 to TRBJ2-2, with 9 bases fitting TRBD1. V was pared by 4 bases and J by 1 base, with 5 bases of the junction left unmatched. The CDR3 length is 16 residues. The V gene's germline CDR1 is SGHRS and CDR2 YFSETQ. CDR3 sequence (DNA): TGCGCCAGCAGCCCGAACAGGGGGCGGAACACCGGGGAGCTGTTTTTT. Protein product: CASSPNRGRNTGELFF.

J is TRBJ1-1 and V is TRBV5-1; D unresolved. V lost 0 bases and J 8 bases, leaving 11 bases between the germline ends. Germline CDR1 and CDR2: SGHRS and YFSETQ. This CDR3 spans 13 amino acids. The CDR3 DNA reads TGCGCCAGCAGCTTGGCCTCTCGTTGGGAAGCTTTCTTT. It specifies CASSLASRWEAFF.

The chain recombines TRBV12-2 with TRBJ2-2; the table names TRBD1, a call not compared with the DNA. TRBV12-2 is reported as a pseudogene. The CDR3 consists of 17 residues. The CDR3, as DNA: TGTGCAAGTCGCTCAGACAGGGGGATTAGTTCGGGCGGGGAGCTGTTTTTT. It is translated as CASRSDRGISSGGELFF.

V gene TRBV4-1 combines with J gene TRBJ1-4, with D unclear. Germline V gene sequence: CDR1 MGHRA, CDR2 YSYEKL. Trimming cost V 4 bases and J 7 bases, with 16 bases left between them. The CDR3 extends over 15 amino acids. CDR3 sequence: CASSRLAGRAEKLFF. CDR3 sequence (DNA): TGCGCCAGCAGCCGCCTAGCTGGGAGGGCTGAAAAACTGTTTTTT.

The rearrangement uses TRBV3-1 (or the pseudogene TRBV3-2) and TRBJ1-5; TRBD1 might be the D (5 bases). The V gene's germline CDR1 is LGHDT and CDR2 YNNKEL (reference sequence). The length of the CDR3 is 14 residues. Trimming took 1 base from V and 1 from J, leaving 5 bases between them. The CDR3 nucleotides are TGTGCCAGCAGCCAAGCAGGGAGCAATCAGCCCCAGCATTTT. It specifies CASSQAGSNQPQHF.

The chain combines TRBV6-1 with TRBJ1-4; TRBD1 agrees at 7 bases. The junction had 7 bases not matched to a gene; V was cut back by 2 bases and J by 7 bases. The germline V gene encodes CDR1 MNHNS and CDR2 SASEGT. This CDR3 region has 15 residues. For the CDR3, the DNA is TGTGCCAGCAGTGAATCGGGGCAGGGGGGTGAAAAACTGTTTTTT. It yields the protein CASSESGQGGEKLFF.

A word on this clone: Mismatch with germline at one junction end may stem from a read error. The chain couples TRBV28 to TRBJ1-2; tentative D call: TRBD1 (6 bases). CDR1 MDHEN and CDR2 SYDVKM come from the germline V gene. The CDR3 runs 12 residues. The CDR3 nucleotides read TGTTCCAGTGGAAAGTTGGACAGTGGCTACACCTTC. Residues: CSSGKLDSGYTF.

The chain has TRBV4-2 and TRBJ2-3; 8 positions agree with TRBD2. The trim removed 4 bases at V and 2 bases at J, leaving 17 bases unmatched. The CDR3 sequence is 19 residues long. The germline V gene encodes CDR1 LGHNA and CDR2 YNFKEQ. CDR3 in amino acids: CASSRPRGGSSGFTDTQYF. CDR3 nucleotides: TGTGCCAGCAGCCGGCCTCGCGGGGGGTCTAGCGGCTTCACAGATACGCAGTATTTT.

The chain combines TRBV28 with TRBJ2-2, with D possibly being TRBD1 or TRBD2 (6 bases each). Germline V gene sequence: CDR1 MDHEN, CDR2 SYDVKM. The V gene lost 6 bases and the J gene lost 3 bases, with 17 bases spanning the gap. This CDR3 has 16 residues. CDR3 protein: CASREGTGRDTGELFF. CDR3 DNA: TGTGCCAGCAGGGAGGGCACAGGGCGGGACACCGGGGAGCTGTTTTTT.

Concerning this clone itself: Mismatch with germline at one junction end may stem from a read error. The chain has TRBV7-7 and TRBJ2-7, with 7 bases lining up with TRBD1. This CDR3 comprises 14 residues. Germline lookup yields CDR1 SSHAT and CDR2 FNYEAQ (reference sequence). CDR3 nucleotide sequence: TGTGCTAGCAGCCCGGACACAGGGGTCTACGAGCAGTACTTC. Its protein is CASSPDTGVYEQYF.

The chain has TRBV11-3 and TRBJ1-1, with D unclear. The CDR3 runs 14 residues. Germline-derived CDR1 and CDR2 are SGHNT and YENEEA. The ends were cut back, 11 bases at V and 2 bases at J, with 18 bases in the middle. The chain's CDR3 is CAPRGREYNTEAFF. In DNA, the CDR3 is TGTGCCCCCCGCGGCCGGGAGTACAACACTGAAGCTTTCTTT.

The rearrangement uses TRBV9 and TRBJ1-1, with no clear D. The CDR3 spans 14 residues. Germline V gene data show CDR1 as SGDLS and CDR2 as YYNGEE. V lost 2 bases and J 1 base, leaving 9 bases between the germline ends. This chain's CDR3 is CASSVQDRNTEAFF. CDR3 nucleotide sequence: TGTGCCAGCAGCGTCCAGGATCGGAACACTGAAGCTTTCTTT. Drawing the rest from reference TRBV9 and TRBJ1-1, the complete variable domain is DSGVTQTPKHLITATGQRVTLRCSPRSGDLSVYWYQQSLDQGLQFLIQYYNGEERAKGNILERFSAQQFPDLHSELNLSSLELGDSALYFCASSVQDRNTEAFFGQGTRLTVV.

In DNA, the CDR3 is TGTGCCAGCAGTTATGGGGGGGCGGGTGAAAAACTGTTTTTT. As protein: CASSYGGAGEKLFF. The rearrangement joins TRBV6-5 to TRBJ1-4; a weak D match, TRBD1 (6 bases). Per the germline V gene, CDR1 is MNHEY and CDR2 is SVGAGI. The CDR3 length is 14 residues. With 3 bases removed from V and 7 bases from J, the gap between germline ends came to 12 bases.

The chain employs TRBV5-1 and TRBJ1-4; D gene uncertain. Germline CDR1 and CDR2: SGHRS and YFSETQ. The CDR3 totals 15 residues. Trimming took off 0 bases at V and 5 bases at J, with 11 bases between the two ends. CDR3 nucleotide sequence: TGCGCCAGCAGCTTGGGGGCGATAAAAAATGAAAAACTGTTTTTT. This translates into CASSLGAIKNEKLFF.

The sample holds one count of this clone. V usage is TRBV13 and J usage is TRBJ2-1; tentatively, D is TRBD2 (6 bases). Germline CDR1 PRHDT, CDR2 FYEKMQ (reference sequence). Trimming took off 8 bases at V and 2 bases at J, with 22 bases between the two ends. This CDR3 spans 17 amino acids. Here the CDR3 DNA reads TGTGCCAGCGTTTTGCGTGTTCGCGGGACCCCCTACAATGAGCAGTTCTTC. Translating gives CASVLRVRGTPYNEQFF.

V gene TRBV3-1 (or the pseudogene TRBV3-2) combines with J gene TRBJ1-3; TRBD1 agrees at 7 bases. Germline CDR1 and CDR2: LGHDT and YNNKEL (reference sequence). CDR3 length equals 15 residues. With 1 base clipped from V and 4 bases from J, the junction kept 4 bases outside the gene matches. The CDR3 loop reads CASSQAQGRGNTIYF. The CDR3 bases are TGTGCCAGCAGCCAAGCACAGGGGAGAGGAAACACCATATATTTT.

V is TRBV10-3 and J is TRBJ1-2; D gene unclear. The CDR3 has 13 amino acids. The V and J ends lost 10 bases and 4 bases respectively, with 16 bases between them. Germline V gene lookup returns CDR1 ENHRY and CDR2 SYGVKD. Here the CDR3 DNA reads TGTGCCAACAGCCCCGCAGGCTCCTATGGCTACACCTTC. Translation: CANSPAGSYGYTF.

The chain combines TRBV19 with TRBJ2-2, with D maybe TRBD1 (6 bases). CDR1 and CDR2 (germline): LNHDA, SQIVND (reference sequence). This CDR3 region has 16 residues. Trimming pared 6 bases from V and 2 bases from J, leaving 16 bases between. The CDR3 here is CASRTGRQQNTGELFF. In DNA form, the CDR3 reads TGTGCCAGTAGAACAGGGAGACAACAAAACACCGGGGAGCTGTTTTTT.

The chain carries TRBV19 and TRBJ1-1; D perhaps matches TRBD1 (5 bases). This CDR3 region has 16 residues. V lost 7 bases and J lost 2, with 20 bases in between. Germline CDR1 LNHDA, CDR2 SQIVND (reference sequence). CDR3 DNA sequence: TGTGCCAGTAAATTGGTAAGAGGGACCACCAACACTGAAGCTTTCTTT. It translates to CASKLVRGTTNTEAFF.

The chain joins TRBV5-4 to TRBJ1-6; D may be TRBD1 (6 bases). Deletions cut 4 bases from V and 7 bases from J, with 15 bases between. CDR3 length: 15 amino acids. Looked up from germline, CDR1 is SGHNT and CDR2 is YYREEE (reference sequence). This chain's CDR3 is CASSNYRVTNSPLHF. Here the CDR3 DNA reads TGTGCCAGCAGCAATTACAGGGTAACAAATTCACCCCTCCACTTT.

J is TRBJ1-6 and V is TRBV10-2; a possible D gene is TRBD1 (6 bases). This CDR3 is built from 15 residues. Germline loops: CDR1 WSHSY, CDR2 SAAADI. The germline V and J ends were trimmed by 0 bases and 6 bases, with 9 bases remaining between them. CDR3 in amino acids: CASSESGGGNSPLHF. CDR3 DNA: TGCGCCAGCAGTGAGTCTGGGGGCGGTAATTCACCCCTCCACTTT.

The chain employs TRBV18 and TRBJ1-2; unclear D gene. Looked up from germline, CDR1 is KGHSH and CDR2 is LQKENI. V lost 0 bases and J lost 8, with 19 bases in between. The CDR3 has 16 residues. DNA of the CDR3: TGTGCCAGCTCACCACCTATAGGGATCGGGGTCGGCGGCTACACCTTC. Translating it yields CASSPPIGIGVGGYTF.

This clone showed up just once. The chain joins TRBV29-1 to TRBJ2-7, with TRBD2 matching over 8 bases. The germline V gene encodes CDR1 SQVTM and CDR2 ANQGSEA. J lost 2 bases, V lost 4 bases, and 7 bases had no gene match. The CDR3 contains 14 residues. The CDR3 reads CSVGLAGIPYEQYF. As DNA, the CDR3 is TGCAGCGTTGGGCTAGCGGGCATACCCTACGAGCAGTACTTC.

The rearrangement uses TRBV18 and TRBJ1-1; 8 positions match TRBD1. The trim removed 3 bases at V and 0 bases at J, leaving 3 bases unmatched. CDR3 length: 15 amino acids. CDR1 and CDR2 (germline): KGHSH, LQKENI. The CDR3: CASSPGTGMNTEAFF. CDR3 DNA sequence: TGTGCCAGCTCACCCGGGACAGGAATGAACACTGAAGCTTTCTTT.

J is TRBJ1-1 and V is TRBV7-9, with D possibly being TRBD1 (5 bases). Looked up from germline, CDR1 is SEHNR and CDR2 is FQNEAQ (reference sequence). V dropped 5 bases and J dropped 1 base, with 14 bases sitting between them. This CDR3 has 15 residues. CDR3 residues: CASSPRTNANTEAFF. The CDR3 DNA reads as TGTGCCAGCAGCCCAAGGACAAACGCGAACACTGAAGCTTTCTTT.

The chain joins TRBV6-4 to TRBJ2-1, with unresolved D. The CDR3 length is 13 residues. In germline, CDR1 is MRHNA, CDR2 SNTAGT. The ends were cut back, 4 bases at V and 9 bases at J, with 13 bases in the middle. As DNA, the CDR3 is TGTGCCAGCAGTGTGGAAGGGCGAGGTGAGCAGTTCTTC. Amino acids: CASSVEGRGEQFF.

The rearrangement joins TRBV30 to TRBJ1-1, with D perhaps TRBD1 (6 bases). V lost 3 bases and J lost 4, with 15 bases in between. This CDR3 has 14 residues. Germline loops: CDR1 GTSNPN, CDR2 SVGIG (reference sequence). The chain's CDR3 is CAWRWGRAATEAFF. The CDR3 DNA sequence: TGTGCCTGGAGATGGGGGCGGGCGGCCACTGAAGCTTTCTTT. Full variable domain (outside the CDR3, taken from reference TRBV30 and TRBJ1-1): SQTIHQWPATLVQPVGSPLSLECTVEGTSNPNLYWYRQAAGRGLQLLFYSVGIGQISSEVPQNLSASRPQDRQFILSSKKLLLSDSGFYLCAWRWGRAATEAFFGQGTRLTVV.

The chain carries TRBV18 and TRBJ1-4; no clear D gene. Trimming took 3 bases from V and 0 from J, leaving 8 bases between them. The CDR3 loop spans 15 amino acids. Germline loops: CDR1 KGHSH, CDR2 LQKENI. The CDR3 DNA reads TGTGCCAGCTCACCCAACGGTGCAACTAATGAAAAACTGTTTTTT. Translating it yields CASSPNGATNEKLFF. The whole variable domain, remainder taken from reference TRBV18 and TRBJ1-4, is NAGVMQNPRHLVRRRGQEARLRCSPMKGHSHVYWYRQLPEEGLKFMVYLQKENIIDESGMPKERFSAEFPKEGPSILRIQQVVRGDSAAYFCASSPNGATNEKLFFGSGTQLSVL.

The chain couples TRBV30 to TRBJ2-1, with D possibly TRBD2 on 5 matching bases. This CDR3 contains 14 residues. Looked up from germline, CDR1 is GTSNPN and CDR2 is SVGIG (reference sequence). Trimming shortened V by 0 bases and J by 10 bases, and 16 bases separated the two germline ends. The DNA for the CDR3 is TGTGCCTGGAGTGTTCTAAACTCACCGGGGGAGCAGTTCTTC. Amino acids: CAWSVLNSPGEQFF.

This chain joins TRBV12-3 or TRBV12-4 and TRBJ1-6; no definite D call. This CDR3 region has 12 residues. Trimming cost V 6 bases and J 7 bases, with 7 bases left between them. The CDR3 sequence: CASRPPNSPLHF. CDR3 DNA sequence: TGTGCCAGCAGGCCGCCAAATTCACCCCTCCACTTT.